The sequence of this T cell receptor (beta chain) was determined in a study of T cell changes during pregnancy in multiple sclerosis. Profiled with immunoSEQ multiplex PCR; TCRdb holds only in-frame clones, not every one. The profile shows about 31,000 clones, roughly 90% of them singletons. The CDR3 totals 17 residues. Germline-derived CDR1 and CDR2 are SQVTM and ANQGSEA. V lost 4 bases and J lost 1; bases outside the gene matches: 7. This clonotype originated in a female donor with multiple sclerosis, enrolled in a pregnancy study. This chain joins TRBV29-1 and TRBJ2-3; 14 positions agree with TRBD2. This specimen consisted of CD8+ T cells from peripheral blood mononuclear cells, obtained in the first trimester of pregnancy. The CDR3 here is CSVAGTSGREGTDTQYF. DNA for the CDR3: TGCAGCGTTGCCGGGACTAGCGGGAGAGAGGGCACAGATACGCAGTATTTT.